Each of the 14 T cell receptor beta chains below was sequenced from the same sample in a study of shared clonotypes between healthy human individuals (TCRdb year 2020). Libraries were prepared through the immunoSEQ multiplex PCR assay. The clones in this table, taken by TCRdb from immuneACCESS, are in-frame only. Not every clone is retained; where verified, under half of the shortfall comes from an unresolved V gene, and the cause of the rest is unknown. The sample has about 2.4 million clones on record, over 85% of them singletons. About 0.34% of the sample is held by the ten biggest clonotypes. Sequences were obtained from naive CD4+ T cells from PBMCs. What this sample's cell subset or site label stands for: CD45RA+ positively selected. Every receptor here comes from a man younger than 35 in good health. Some clones in this sample may be carry-over from other donors' samples.

The chain joins TRBV6-1 to TRBJ2-3, with D unresolved. The CDR3 spans 12 residues. V lost 7 bases and J 2 bases, leaving 7 bases between the germline ends. In germline, CDR1 is MNHNS, CDR2 SASEGT. The DNA of the CDR3 is TGTGCCAGCAACGACAACACAGATACGCAGTATTTT. Its translation: CASNDNTDTQYF.

V and J are TRBV7-9 and TRBJ1-2, with TRBD1 matching 7 bases. The CDR3 extends over 14 amino acids. Per germline, CDR1 SEHNR and CDR2 FQNEAQ (reference sequence). Trimming took 2 bases from V and 5 from J; bases not matched to a gene: 5. The CDR3 DNA follows: TGTGCCAGCAGCTTATCCGGGACAGATTATGGCTACACCTTC. Protein product: CASSLSGTDYGYTF. Combining the CDR3 with reference TRBV7-9 and TRBJ1-2 gives the whole variable domain DTGVSQNPRHKITKRGQNVTFRCDPISEHNRLYWYRQTLGQGPEFLTYFQNEAQLEKSRLLSDRFSAERPKGSFSTLEIQRTEQGDSAMYLCASSLSGTDYGYTFGSGTRLTVV.

The sample holds a few counts of this clone. The sample has other DNA sequences that encode this CDR3 too. The V call is TRBV18, the J call TRBJ1-1, with D tentatively TRBD1 (6 bases). Per germline, CDR1 KGHSH and CDR2 LQKENI. This CDR3 is 14 amino acids long. V lost 3 bases and J lost 1, with 9 bases in between. The CDR3 DNA sequence: TGTGCCAGCTCACCCAGACAGGAGAACACTGAAGCTTTCTTT. It codes for CASSPRQENTEAFF. The full variable domain, its missing parts supplied by reference TRBV18 and TRBJ1-1, is NAGVMQNPRHLVRRRGQEARLRCSPMKGHSHVYWYRQLPEEGLKFMVYLQKENIIDESGMPKERFSAEFPKEGPSILRIQQVVRGDSAAYFCASSPRQENTEAFFGQGTRLTVV.

The V call is TRBV15, the J call TRBJ1-2, with no clear D. CDR1 is LNHNV, CDR2 YYDKDF, per germline (reference sequence). The CDR3 covers 12 residues. V lost 5 bases, J lost 8 bases, and 12 bases lay in between. In nucleotides, the CDR3 is TGTGCCACCAGCCACGGGGTGGGGGGCTACACCTTC. It encodes CATSHGVGGYTF. Drawing the rest from reference TRBV15 and TRBJ1-2, the complete variable domain is DAMVIQNPRYQVTQFGKPVTLSCSQTLNHNVMYWYQQKSSQAPKLLFHYYDKDFNNEADTPDNFQSRRPNTSFCFLDIRSPGLGDTAMYLCATSHGVGGYTFGSGTRLTVV.

The chain uses TRBV5-1 and TRBJ2-5; 7 bases are a match to TRBD1. The CDR3 has 14 residues. Germline V gives CDR1 SGHRS, CDR2 YFSETQ. Trimming removed 3 bases from V and 3 bases from J; junction bases left unmatched: 5. The CDR3 spells CASSSSQGKETQYF. The CDR3 DNA sequence: TGCGCCAGCAGCTCTTCACAGGGGAAAGAGACCCAGTACTTC.

The chain links TRBV4-1 to TRBJ2-1, with 8 nucleotides matching TRBD2. The CDR3 extends over 15 amino acids. Germline V lookup: CDR1 MGHRA, CDR2 YSYEKL. J gave up 6 bases and V 0 bases, and 4 bases lay outside the gene matches. In DNA, the CDR3 is TGCGCCAGCAGCCAAGAGGCTAGCGGGTTCAATGAGCAGTTCTTC. Its protein is CASSQEASGFNEQFF.

This clone has only a few counts. Other DNA variants within this sample encode the same CDR3. The genes are TRBV6-1 and TRBJ1-2; maybe TRBD1 (5 bases). This CDR3 spans 13 amino acids. Between the trimmed V and J ends, which lost 2 bases and 2 bases, there was a span of 6 bases. Per the germline V gene, CDR1 is MNHNS and CDR2 is SASEGT. Written as DNA, the CDR3 is TGTGCCAGCAGTGAAAGGGGAAACTATGGCTACACCTTC. It specifies CASSERGNYGYTF.

The chain links TRBV11-2 to TRBJ2-7; 7 bases align to TRBD2. V trimming: 2 bases; J trimming: 7 bases; junction bases outside the gene matches: 17. The V gene's germline CDR1 is SGHAT and CDR2 FQNNGV. This CDR3 is built from 17 residues. As DNA, the CDR3 is TGTGCCAGCAGCTTACTATGGGGGAGCGGGGCTGAGGGGGAGCAGTACTTC. Its translation is CASSLLWGSGAEGEQYF.

The chain has TRBV18 and TRBJ1-1; 7 positions agree with TRBD1. Per the germline V gene, CDR1 is KGHSH and CDR2 is LQKENI. The CDR3 spans 15 residues. Germline trimming cut 6 bases from V and 0 bases from J; bases unmatched to any gene: 7. DNA for the CDR3: TGTGCCAGCTCCTTTGGGACAGCCATGAACACTGAAGCTTTCTTT. Residues: CASSFGTAMNTEAFF.

As to this clone: Different DNA sequences within this sample yield the same CDR3. In DNA form, the CDR3 reads TGTGCCAGCAGTTATACACGGAACACTGAAGCTTTCTTT. Its translation is CASSYTRNTEAFF. This rearrangement joins TRBV6-5 to TRBJ1-1; D is uncertain. The CDR3 totals 13 residues. The germline CDR1 and CDR2 sequences are MNHEY and SVGAGI. V was pared by 3 bases and J by 1 base, with 6 bases between.

This CDR3 is CASSDRLSGANVLTF. The CDR3 DNA follows: TGTGCCAGCAGTGATAGACTCTCTGGGGCCAACGTCCTGACTTTC. The V and J genes are TRBV2 and TRBJ2-6; D unclear. Trimming cost V 3 bases and J 0 bases, with 6 bases left between them. The CDR3 is made up of 15 amino acids. CDR1 and CDR2 from the germline V gene are SNHLY and FYNNEI. The full variable domain, in which reference TRBV2 and TRBJ2-6 provide the parts outside the CDR3, is EPEVTQTPSHQVTQMGQEVILRCVPISNHLYFYWYRQILGQKVEFLVSFYNNEISEKSEIFDDQFSVERPDGSNFTLKIRSTKLEDSAMYFCASSDRLSGANVLTFGAGSRLTVL.

Points on this clone: The sample has other DNA sequences that encode this CDR3 too. The chain couples TRBV28 to TRBJ1-1; no definite D call. The CDR3 contains 13 residues. Germline V gives CDR1 MDHEN, CDR2 SYDVKM. The V and J ends lost 6 bases and 0 bases respectively, with 8 bases between them. The CDR3 loop is CASRTVMNTEAFF. The DNA of the CDR3 is TGTGCCAGCAGAACAGTTATGAACACTGAAGCTTTCTTT.

This chain joins TRBV9 and TRBJ2-1; 11 bases agree with TRBD2. Germline CDR1 SGDLS, CDR2 YYNGEE. The CDR3 has 15 residues. J lost 9 bases, V lost 3 bases, and 8 bases had no gene match. The CDR3 bases are TGTGCCAGCAGCGCCGCGGGACTAGCGGTCTCTGAGCAGTTCTTC. Its protein product is CASSAAGLAVSEQFF.

The rearrangement uses TRBV5-1 and TRBJ1-1; D might be TRBD1 (6 bases). Per the germline V gene, CDR1 is SGHRS and CDR2 is YFSETQ. The CDR3 is 14 residues long. Trimming removed 1 base at V and 6 bases at J, with 13 bases between. CDR3 DNA: TGCGCCAGCAGCTTGCAACGTACAGGGCCTGAAGCTTTCTTT. The encoded protein is CASSLQRTGPEAFF.